This T cell receptor beta chain was documented in a study of cytomegalovirus exposure and HLA in healthy donors. V lost 6 bases, J lost 6 bases, and 7 bases stayed unmatched. Per germline, CDR1 MNHNY and CDR2 SVGAGI (reference sequence). The CDR3 consists of 13 residues. The donors (healthy individuals) were bone marrow donors. Donors sampled were nominally healthy, though unrecorded immune exposures were likely. PCR used 60 Vbeta primers and 13 Jbeta primers. Measured with immunoSEQ multiplex PCR; TCRdb has only the in-frame clones, and not every one. The table shows about 120,000 clones, with 9.5% occurring only once. This clone was seen only a few times. Its antigen remains unknown. General study results and limits: Among the most significant clusters, several appeared linked to common viral pathogens in a later analysis. Trimming of TCR beta V- and J-genes showed a link, identified in a later analysis, to a missense DCLRE1C variant.

The sequencing input was PBMCs. This TCR was recovered from a man between 25 and 39 years old in good health and CMV-seronegative. The rearrangement links TRBV6-6 to TRBJ1-1; 7 positions match TRBD1. The CDR3 sequence: CASSRGTVAEAFF. The CDR3 nucleotides are TGTGCCAGCAGCCGAGGGACAGTCGCTGAAGCTTTCTTT.